This passage covers 18 T cell receptor beta chains from one sample sequenced in a study of T cell clonality in common variable immunodeficiency. General observations from the study: In common variable immunodeficiency, TCR beta chains reportedly carried fewer deletions and N-nucleotide insertions.

Their antigen targets remain unknown. Libraries were prepared by immunoSEQ multiplex PCR; TCRdb keeps only in-frame clonotypes and omits some of them. This set yields around 42,000 clones and no singletons; the top ten hold approximately 6%. The sequenced sample was peripheral blood mononuclear cells. These receptors were taken from a human donor with common variable immunodeficiency.

This clone came up many times. Sequencing ends 3 residues short of the CDR3 end; the germline J gene provides the rest. The gene calls are TRBV20-1 and TRBJ2-6; tentative D call: TRBD2 (5 bases). V lost 1 base, J lost 0 bases, and 7 bases lay in between. This CDR3 is 15 amino acids long. CDR1 and CDR2 from the germline V gene are DFQATT and SNEGSKA (reference sequence). The DNA read from the CDR3 is TGCAGTGCTAGAGGAACTAGCTCTGGGGCCAACGTC. Translation gives CSARGTSSGANV. The whole CDR3 is CSARGTSSGANVLTF.

Points on this clone: One end of the junction does not line up with germline, which may come from a read error. The read comes to an end 3 residues before the CDR3 does, leaving the germline J gene to fill in the end. This chain links TRBV18 with TRBJ1-5; maybe TRBD1 (5 bases). The germline V gene has CDR1 KGHSH and CDR2 LQKENI. CDR3 length: 14 amino acids. CDR3 sequence reads: CASSSRESNRPQHF. The CDR3 DNA, read in part, is TGTGCCAGCTCCTCCAGGGAAAGCAATCGGCCC.

Concerning this clone: The sequence runs out 3 residues before the end of the CDR3; the remainder is reconstructed from the germline J gene. V gene TRBV19 combines with J gene TRBJ2-4; no clear D. The germline gives CDR1 LNHDA, CDR2 SQIVND (reference sequence). The CDR3 sequence is 17 residues long. V lost 5 bases and J 0 bases, leaving 17 bases between the germline ends. Incomplete CDR3 DNA: TGTGCCAGTAGTCCCCACGACATTTCCTTAGCCAAAAACATT. This gives the protein CASSPHDISLAKNI. The entire CDR3 protein is CASSPHDISLAKNIQYF.

This clone was counted only a few times. The sequence runs out 3 residues before the end of the CDR3; the remainder is reconstructed from the germline J gene. V usage is TRBV13 and J usage is TRBJ2-5, with TRBD1 matching over 11 bases. The CDR3 covers 16 residues. Germline V gene data show CDR1 as PRHDT and CDR2 as FYEKMQ (reference sequence). The junction had 9 bases not matched to a gene; V was cut back by 4 bases and J by 5 bases. CDR3 residues: CASSWGQGDVRETQYF. The covered CDR3 bases are TGTGCCAGCAGCTGGGGACAGGGGGATGTTCGGGAGACC.

This clone was detected ten times or more. Read data end 3 residues before the CDR3 end; the end is taken from the germline J gene. The V and J genes are TRBV18 and TRBJ1-1; D not resolved. Germline V gives CDR1 KGHSH, CDR2 LQKENI. The CDR3 spans 13 residues. Trimming removed 5 bases at V and 0 bases at J, with 7 bases between. CDR3 bases read: TGTGCCAGCTCATTGGGCGTGAACACTGAA. This codes for CASSLGVNTE. In full, the CDR3 reads CASSLGVNTEAFF. Using reference TRBV18 and TRBJ1-1 for the parts outside the CDR3, the full variable domain is NAGVMQNPRHLVRRRGQEARLRCSPMKGHSHVYWYRQLPEEGLKFMVYLQKENIIDESGMPKERFSAEFPKEGPSILRIQQVVRGDSAAYFCASSLGVNTEAFFGQGTRLTVV.

In its sample, this clone was seen a few times. The CDR3 is cut off 3 residues early in the read; its end comes from the germline J gene. The chain carries TRBV6-2 or TRBV6-3 and TRBJ2-7; D uncertain. V dropped 4 bases and J dropped 2 bases, with 9 bases sitting between them. Germline lookup yields CDR1 MNHEY and CDR2 SVGEGT. CDR3 size: 13 residues. CDR3 DNA, as far as it was read: TGTGCCAGCAGTTCCTTATTTACCTACGAG. Translated: CASSSLFTYE. In full, the CDR3 is CASSSLFTYEQYF.

This clone was seen many times. With the read ending 3 residues before the CDR3 end, the germline J gene is used to fill in that end. J is TRBJ2-2 and V is TRBV18, with a possible D match to TRBD1 (6 bases). CDR3 length: 14 residues. From germline, CDR1 is KGHSH and CDR2 LQKENI. Trimming removed 3 bases from V and 7 bases from J, with 12 bases in between. Partial CDR3 DNA: TGTGCCAGCTCACCCACAGGGCCGGGCGGGGAG. This codes for CASSPTGPGGE. The entire CDR3 reads CASSPTGPGGELFF.

The sample holds a few counts of this clone. At one boundary the junction diverges from the germline segment, which might be a read error. The read comes to an end 3 residues before the CDR3 does, leaving the germline J gene to fill in the end. The rearrangement uses TRBV7-7 and TRBJ2-1; D might be TRBD2 (5 bases). In germline, CDR1 is SSHAT, CDR2 FNYEAQ (reference sequence). The CDR3 consists of 13 residues. CDR3 protein: CASSLNGRDEQFF. Partial CDR3 DNA: TGTGCTAGCAGTCTCAACGGGCGGGATGAG.

This clone was observed at least ten times. This chain's CDR3 is CASSGLLGDGYTF. CDR3 DNA, as far as it was read: TGTGCCAGCAGTGGACTACTCGGAGATGGC. The genes are TRBV6-1 and TRBJ1-2; no firm D call. The read gets to within 3 residues of the CDR3 end, and the germline J gene fills in the rest. Trimming removed 4 bases from V and 6 bases from J, with 12 bases in between. The CDR3 covers 13 residues. Germline CDR1 and CDR2: MNHNS and SASEGT.

There are many counts of this clone. The DNA ends 3 residues before the CDR3 does, and the rest of the CDR3 is filled in from the germline J gene. This sequence joins TRBV19 and TRBJ2-3; D ambiguous. Trimming pared 6 bases from V and 1 base from J, leaving 8 bases between. The V gene's germline CDR1 is LNHDA and CDR2 SQIVND (reference sequence). The CDR3 runs to 13 residues. Partial CDR3 DNA: TGTGCCAGTAGCTATATTCGCACAGATACG. This gives the protein CASSYIRTDT. The full-length CDR3 reads as CASSYIRTDTQYF. The variable domain in full, completed from reference TRBV19 and TRBJ2-3, reads DGGITQSPKYLFRKEGQNVTLSCEQNLNHDAMYWYRQDPGQGLRLIYYSQIVNDFQKGDIAEGYSVSREKKESFPLTVTSAQKNPTAFYLCASSYIRTDTQYFGPGTRLTVL.

This clone was observed many times. The read comes to an end 3 residues before the CDR3 does, leaving the germline J gene to fill in the end. V usage is TRBV5-1 and J usage is TRBJ2-3, with D possibly called TRBD1 or TRBD2 (7 bases each). V was shortened by 4 bases and J by 3 bases, with 21 bases between the two germline ends. The CDR3 runs 17 residues. Per germline, CDR1 SGHRS and CDR2 YFSETQ. CDR3 residues: CASSISPSGGGTDTQYF. The sequenced CDR3 bases are TGCGCCAGCAGCATCTCTCCATCAGGGGGAGGGACAGATACG. Full variable domain (missing parts from reference TRBV5-1 and TRBJ2-3): KAGVTQTPRYLIKTRGQQVTLSCSPISGHRSVSWYQQTPGQGLQFLFEYFSETQRNKGNFPGRFSGRQFSNSRSEMNVSTLELGDSALYLCASSISPSGGGTDTQYFGPGTRLTVL.

This clone has at least ten counts. The CDR3: CSASFSGSTDTQYF. CDR3 DNA (partial): TGCAGTGCTAGTTTCTCCGGGAGCACAGATACG. The chain couples TRBV20-1 to TRBJ2-3; D unresolved. The read falls 3 residues short of the CDR3 end, and the missing part is taken from the germline J gene. From germline, CDR1 is DFQATT and CDR2 SNEGSKA (reference sequence). The CDR3 is 14 residues long. V was cut by 3 bases and J by 0 bases, with 10 bases left in between.

This clone appeared many times. The observed sequence ends 3 residues before the CDR3 terminus, with the missing tail filled in from the germline J gene. The chain has TRBV30 and TRBJ2-7, with D perhaps TRBD1 (5 bases). The germline V gene encodes CDR1 GTSNPN and CDR2 SVGIG (reference sequence). Trimming removed 0 bases from V and 2 bases from J, with 8 bases in between. This CDR3 has 13 amino acids. The sequenced CDR3 bases are TGTGCCTGGAGTGTATCGACAGCCTACGAG. This sequence encodes CAWSVSTAYE. The whole CDR3 sequence is CAWSVSTAYEQYF.

The CDR3 region is CASSPGQNSPLHF. The covered CDR3 bases are TGTGCCAGCAGCCCGGGACAAAATTCACCC. This rearrangement joins TRBV16 to TRBJ1-6, with D possibly being TRBD1 (6 bases). The CDR3 extends 3 residues past the end of the read, so its final part is completed from the germline J gene. Between the trimmed V and J ends, which lost 4 bases and 7 bases, there was a span of 8 bases. CDR3 length: 13 residues. Germline V gene lookup returns CDR1 KGHSY and CDR2 FQNENV.

This clone appeared many times. The CDR3 end is not reached by the read, which stops 3 residues before it; the germline J gene fills it in. The V gene is TRBV18, the J gene TRBJ1-6, with 11 bases matching TRBD1. The CDR3 sequence is 15 residues long. J gave up 7 bases and V 3 bases, and 2 bases lay outside the gene matches. Germline CDR1 is KGHSH and CDR2 is LQKENI. The CDR3 here is CASSPGQGGNSPLHF. CDR3 DNA (partial): TGTGCCAGCTCACCGGGACAGGGGGGAAATTCACCC.

This clone was recorded at least ten times. The missing CDR3 end, 3 residues past where the read stops, is filled in from the germline J gene. J is TRBJ2-6 and V is TRBV7-8; no reliable D call. In germline, CDR1 is SGHVS, CDR2 FQNEAQ. This CDR3 is built from 14 residues. V lost 7 bases and J 1 base, leaving 8 bases between the germline ends. Incomplete CDR3 DNA: TGTGCCAGCAACTCAGGATCTGGGGCCAACGTC. Translation: CASNSGSGANV. The complete CDR3 protein is CASNSGSGANVLTF.

This clone was counted many times. This chain's CDR3 is CASSPEAGGLGEQYF. The CDR3 DNA, read in part, is TGTGCCAGCTCACCAGAGGCGGGGGGGCTGGGCGAG. V and J are TRBV18 and TRBJ2-7; 9 nucleotides line up with TRBD2. With the read ending 3 residues before the CDR3 end, the germline J gene is used to fill in that end. Trimming took 2 bases from V and 6 from J; bases not matched to a gene: 8. This CDR3 comprises 15 residues. Per germline, CDR1 KGHSH and CDR2 LQKENI.

This clone came up many times. Read data end 3 residues before the CDR3 end; the end is taken from the germline J gene. V gene TRBV29-1 combines with J gene TRBJ1-1; TRBD1 matches 7 bases. V lost 6 bases to trimming and J lost 4 bases; unmatched junction nucleotides: 5. This CDR3 spans 12 amino acids. Germline CDR1 is SQVTM and CDR2 is ANQGSEA. The part of the CDR3 DNA that was read is TGCAGCGTCCACAGGGGAGGCACTGAA. It is translated as CSVHRGGTE. The whole CDR3 protein reads CSVHRGGTEAFF.